This TCR beta chain is drawn from a study of blood T cell repertoires in COVID-19. Study details: The study drew acute and convalescent COVID-19 samples from the United States, Italy and Spain. PBMCs, B-cell-depleted T cells, or T cells were the source of the cDNA or gDNA that made up the material.

The method was immunoSEQ multiplex PCR; TCRdb's version includes in-frame clones alone and lacks a portion of them. The table lists roughly 50,000 clones, roughly 89% of them singletons, with roughly 13% in the top ten. Trimming took off 1 base at V and 1 base at J, with 10 bases between the two ends. CDR1 and CDR2 (germline): KGHSH, LQKENI. CDR3 length equals 15 residues. Sequencing input: peripheral blood. This receptor was identified in a man at least 80 years old with acute or convalescent COVID-19. V gene TRBV18 combines with J gene TRBJ2-5; no clear D gene. As DNA, the CDR3 is TGTGCCAGCTCACCACAATACAGCCTCCAAGAGACCCAGTACTTC. This sequence encodes CASSPQYSLQETQYF.